This is a list of T cell receptor beta chains from one sample in a study of CD4+ T cells in melanoma. This table comes from immunoSEQ multiplex PCR, and its TCRdb copy is limited to in-frame clones, with some not included. The table lists 15,000 to 20,000 clones, over 70% of them singletons, with about 5.4% in the top ten. The sample was cells from a culture (not recorded whether cultured in vitro). These receptors all stem from a human donor with melanoma. Both conserved end residues are part of each CDR3. A D gene is named only where the DNA matches it firmly. The size field is filled for only some rows; it gives once, few, many or a size class.

TRBV5-4,13,TRBD1,NA,TRBJ2-7,TGTGCCAGCAGACCGGGACAGAGCTACGAGCAGTACTTC,CASRPGQSYEQYF
TRBV6-5,14,NA,few,TRBJ1-6,TGTGCCAGCAGTTCGTCCGTAGATAATTCACCCCTCCACTTT,CASSSSVDNSPLHF
TRBV11-2,13,TRBD1,once,TRBJ1-1,TGTGCCAGCAGCTACCAAGCCCAGACAGGGGCTTTCTTT,CASSYQAQTGAFF
TRBV2,12,NA,few,TRBJ2-2,TGTGCCAGCCGTCACGGGGCCGGGGAGCTGTTTTTT,CASRHGAGELFF
TRBV7-9,15,TRBD2,once,TRBJ2-1,TGTGCCAGCAGCCCGGGGACTAGCGGGTCCAATGAGCAGTTCTTC,CASSPGTSGSNEQFF
TRBV6-5,13,NA,NA,TRBJ2-7,TGTGCCAGCAGTTACACACGGGGGAACGAGCAGTACTTC,CASSYTRGNEQYF
TRBV9,12,NA,NA,TRBJ2-2,TGTGCCAGCAGCGCCCAAGCCGGGGAGCTGTTTTTT,CASSAQAGELFF
TRBV6-1,14,NA,NA,TRBJ1-3,TGTGCCAGCACCTCTGGGGGCTCTGGAAACACCATATATTTT,CASTSGGSGNTIYF
TRBV5-1,18,TRBD1,once,TRBJ2-3,TGCGCCAGCAGCCCCAATCCGGGACAGGGGCCCCAGGGAGCTACGCAGTATTTT,CASSPNPGQGPQGATQYF
TRBV9,13,NA,NA,TRBJ1-5,TGTGCCAGCAGTGTAGCTCCAAATCAGCCCCAGCATTTT,CASSVAPNQPQHF
TRBV2,16,TRBD1,once,TRBJ1-5,TGTGCCAGCAGCACGGGACAGGGCTATAGCAATCAGCCCCAGCATTTT,CASSTGQGYSNQPQHF
TRBV28,16,NA,NA,TRBJ2-3,TGTGCCAGCAGTTCGCCAGGGACGGCTGCACGAGATACGCAGTATTTT,CASSSPGTAARDTQYF
TRBV10-3,18,NA,NA,TRBJ1-4,TGTGCCATCAGTGAGTTCGGCCTCAACTATGGAACTAATGAAAAACTGTTTTTT,CAISEFGLNYGTNEKLFF
TRBV5-1,12,NA,NA,TRBJ2-5,TGCGCCAGCAGCTTTCTAGGAGAGACCCAGTACTTC,CASSFLGETQYF
TRBV27,13,TRBD1,NA,TRBJ1-2,TGTGCCAGCAGGACAGGGATTAACTATGGCTACACCTTC,CASRTGINYGYTF
TRBV6-6,15,NA,NA,TRBJ1-2,TGTGCCAGCAGTTACCCGGGACGGATGTTCTATGGCTACACCTTC,CASSYPGRMFYGYTF
TRBV30,15,NA,NA,TRBJ2-6,TGTGCCTGGACCGTGAAGGGCTCTGGGGCCAACGTCCTGACTTTC,CAWTVKGSGANVLTF
TRBV6-1,14,TRBD1,NA,TRBJ2-3,TGTGCCAGCAGTCCTCGGACAGGGTCAGATACGCAGTATTTT,CASSPRTGSDTQYF
TRBV15,14,NA,NA,TRBJ1-1,TGTGCCACCAGCAGAGGGGGGTGGAACACTGAAGCTTTCTTT,CATSRGGWNTEAFF
TRBV5-5,15,NA,NA,TRBJ2-2,TGTGCCAGCAGCTTTCGATCCGGGAACACCGGGGAGCTGTTTTTT,CASSFRSGNTGELFF
TRBV5-1,15,NA,NA,TRBJ1-3,TGCGCCAGCAGCTTGGTCGGGGTTCCTGGAAACACCATATATTTT,CASSLVGVPGNTIYF
TRBV5-1,16,NA,NA,TRBJ2-3,TGCGCCAGCAGCTTGGGTAGGGGGGGTTACACAGATACGCAGTATTTT,CASSLGRGGYTDTQYF
TRBV7-9,17,NA,NA,TRBJ1-2,TGTGCCAGCAGCTCGAACAGGGTGGCGGGAACTAACTATGGCTACACCTTC,CASSSNRVAGTNYGYTF
TRBV4-1,14,NA,NA,TRBJ1-1,TGCGCCAGCAGCCAAGATAGGGGTCCGCCCCTGGCTTTCTTT,CASSQDRGPPLAFF
TRBV6-5,15,TRBD1,NA,TRBJ1-1,TGTGCCAGCAGGAGACAGGGGGCTAAGGACACTGAAGCTTTCTTT,CASRRQGAKDTEAFF
TRBV6-5,15,NA,NA,TRBJ1-3,TGTGCCAGCAGTTACGATCGGTTTTCTGGAAACACCATATATTTT,CASSYDRFSGNTIYF
TRBV5-4,17,NA,NA,TRBJ2-1,TGTGCCAGCAGCCCTCGGGTGGTGGGGACAAAACGCGATGAGCAGTTCTTC,CASSPRVVGTKRDEQFF